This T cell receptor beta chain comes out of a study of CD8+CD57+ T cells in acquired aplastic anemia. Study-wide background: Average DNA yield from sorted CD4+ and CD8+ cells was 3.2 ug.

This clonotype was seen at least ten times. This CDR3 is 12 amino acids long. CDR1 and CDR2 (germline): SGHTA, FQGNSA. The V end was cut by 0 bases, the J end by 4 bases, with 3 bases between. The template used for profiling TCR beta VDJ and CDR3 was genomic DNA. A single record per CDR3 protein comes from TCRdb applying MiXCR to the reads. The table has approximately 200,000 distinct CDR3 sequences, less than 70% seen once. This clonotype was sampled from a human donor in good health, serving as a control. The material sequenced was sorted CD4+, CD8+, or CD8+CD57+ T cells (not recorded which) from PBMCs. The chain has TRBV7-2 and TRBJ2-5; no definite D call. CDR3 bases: TGTGCCAGCAGCTTAGCGAGAGAGACCCAGTACTTC. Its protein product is CASSLARETQYF.